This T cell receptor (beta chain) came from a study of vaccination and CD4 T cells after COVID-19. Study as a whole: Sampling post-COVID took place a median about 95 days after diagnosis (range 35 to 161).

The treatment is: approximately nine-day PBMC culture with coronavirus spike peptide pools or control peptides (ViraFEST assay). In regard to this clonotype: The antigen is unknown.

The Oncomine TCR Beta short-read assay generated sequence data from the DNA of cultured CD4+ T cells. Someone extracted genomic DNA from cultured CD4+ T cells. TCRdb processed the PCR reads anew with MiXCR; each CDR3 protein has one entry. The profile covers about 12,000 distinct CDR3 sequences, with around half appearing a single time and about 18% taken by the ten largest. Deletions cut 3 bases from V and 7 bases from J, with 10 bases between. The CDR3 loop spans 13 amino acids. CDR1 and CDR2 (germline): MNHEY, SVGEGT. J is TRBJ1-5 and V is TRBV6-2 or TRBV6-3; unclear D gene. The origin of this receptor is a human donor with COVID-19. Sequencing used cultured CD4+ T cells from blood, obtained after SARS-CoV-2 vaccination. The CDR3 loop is CASSYRVEQPQHF. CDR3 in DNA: TGTGCCAGCAGTTATAGAGTTGAGCAGCCCCAGCATTTT.